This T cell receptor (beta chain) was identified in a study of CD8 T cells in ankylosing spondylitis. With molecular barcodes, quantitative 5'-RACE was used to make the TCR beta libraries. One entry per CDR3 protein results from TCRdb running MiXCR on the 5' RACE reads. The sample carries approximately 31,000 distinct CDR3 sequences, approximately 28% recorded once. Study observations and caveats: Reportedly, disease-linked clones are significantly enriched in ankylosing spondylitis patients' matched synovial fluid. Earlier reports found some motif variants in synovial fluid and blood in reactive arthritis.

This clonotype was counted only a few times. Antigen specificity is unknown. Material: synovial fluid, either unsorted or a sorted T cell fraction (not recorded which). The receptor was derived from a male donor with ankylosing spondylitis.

CDR3 in amino acids: CARRTDGTDTQYF. The CDR3 coding sequence is TGTGCCAGAAGGACGGATGGCACAGATACGCAGTATTTT. The gene calls are TRBV2 and TRBJ2-3; no clear D. CDR3 length: 13 amino acids. V gave up 9 bases and J gave up 1 base, with 11 bases separating them. Per germline, CDR1 SNHLY and CDR2 FYNNEI. The whole variable domain, filled in from reference TRBV2 and TRBJ2-3, reads EPEVTQTPSHQVTQMGQEVILRCVPISNHLYFYWYRQILGQKVEFLVSFYNNEISEKSEIFDDQFSVERPDGSNFTLKIRSTKLEDSAMYFCARRTDGTDTQYFGPGTRLTVL.